The 6 T cell receptor beta chains below come from one sample, sequenced in a study of T cells expressing NK-cell markers. TCRdb reprocessed the 5' RACE reads, with one entry per CDR3 protein and no DNA. The listing contains 300,000 to 500,000 distinct CDR3 sequences. The sequenced sample was blood T cells: a sorted CD56 or NKG2C T cell subset, CD4+ or CD8+ T cells, or bulk PBMC T cells (not recorded which). These receptors originate from a woman between 50 and 59 years old in good health.

The V gene is TRBV21-1, the J gene TRBJ2-1; TCRdb proposes TRBD1, but this gene call is untestable without DNA. TRBV21-1 is a pseudogene. The CDR3 is 13 amino acids. The CDR3 protein is CARNLQGNNEQFF.

J is TRBJ1-5 and V is TRBV12-3 or TRBV12-4; the D call of TRBD1 rests on TCRdb alone, since no DNA is present to check it. The CDR3 length is 16 residues. The CDR3 here is CASSPAGGNSNQPQHF.

CDR3 in amino acids: CASSGQLDNYGYTF. The chain has TRBV19 and TRBJ1-2. In germline, CDR1 is LNHDA, CDR2 SQIVND (reference sequence). CDR3 length equals 14 residues.

The chain uses TRBV5-5 and TRBJ2-5; no DNA is available, so the TRBD1 call from TCRdb remains unchecked. Germline-derived CDR1 and CDR2 are SGHKS and YYEKEE (reference sequence). The length of the CDR3 is 13 residues. The CDR3 protein is CASSRGALETQYF.

CDR3 region: CASTSPGLAFYEQYF. The chain couples TRBV5-1 to TRBJ2-7; TCRdb returns TRBD2, unconfirmable since there is no DNA. This CDR3 has 15 residues. CDR1 and CDR2 (germline): SGHRS, YFSETQ.

The chain uses TRBV9 and TRBJ2-3; with no DNA, the TCRdb D assignment of TRBD2 cannot be verified. The germline CDR1 and CDR2 sequences are SGDLS and YYNGEE. The CDR3 loop spans 15 amino acids. The CDR3 is CASSVEDFRTDTQYF.